One and the same sample provided the 10 T cell receptor beta chains below, sequenced in a study of glioma-infiltrating T cells. Amplification of TCR alpha and beta CDR3 regions from RNA used iRepertoire nested multiplex PCR. MiXCR, run by TCRdb on the multiplex PCR reads, gives a single entry per CDR3 protein. The sample records more than 95,000 distinct CDR3 sequences, roughly 20% being singletons. Sequencing input: glioma tissue, nonneoplastic brain tissue, or PBMCs (not recorded which). The origin of the receptors is a human donor with low-grade glioma or glioblastoma, undergoing nonglioma brain surgery, or in good health (not recorded which).

This clonotype has a handful of counts. This chain uses TRBV7-9 with TRBJ2-7; 8 bases line up with TRBD1. The CDR3 consists of 12 residues. Germline V lookup: CDR1 SEHNR, CDR2 FQNEAQ (reference sequence). Trimming removed 0 bases from V and 12 bases from J; junction bases left unmatched: 4. CDR3 loop: CASSLAQGTGYF. CDR3 in DNA: TGTGCCAGCAGCTTAGCCCAAGGGACAGGGTACTTC.

This clonotype was seen repeatedly, ten times or more. Written as DNA, the CDR3 is TGTGCCAGCAGCATAGGACTAGCGGACACAGATACGCAGTATTTT. This gives the protein CASSIGLADTDTQYF. The J gene is TRBJ2-3, the V gene TRBV5-4, with 10 nucleotides matching TRBD2. Germline V gene sequence: CDR1 SGHNT, CDR2 YYREEE (reference sequence). The CDR3 covers 15 residues. With 4 bases clipped from V and 2 bases from J, the junction kept 4 bases outside the gene matches.

This clonotype was seen many times. The chain couples TRBV7-9 to TRBJ1-3; 8 bases match TRBD1. The CDR3 contains 15 residues. Germline V gene sequence: CDR1 SEHNR, CDR2 FQNEAQ (reference sequence). Germline trimming cut 6 bases from V and 4 bases from J; bases unmatched to any gene: 8. CDR3 amino acids: CASRPDRVSGNTIYF. The CDR3 DNA follows: TGTGCCAGCAGGCCGGACAGGGTATCAGGAAACACCATATATTTT.

In its sample, this clonotype was seen a few times. This chain joins TRBV24-1 and TRBJ2-3; 8 bases align to TRBD1. The germline CDR1 and CDR2 sequences are KGHDR and SFDVKD. CDR3 length: 13 amino acids. J was trimmed by 6 bases and V by 9 bases; bases with no gene match: 7. The chain's CDR3 is CATDDRGGDTQYF. The CDR3 bases are TGTGCCACCGACGACAGGGGCGGCGATACGCAGTATTTT.

This clonotype was seen many times. The CDR3 sequence: CASSYGPAGTSHPDTQYF. Written as DNA, the CDR3 is TGTGCCAGCAGTTATGGTCCGGCCGGGACTAGCCACCCAGATACGCAGTATTTT. V is TRBV6-2 or TRBV6-3 and J is TRBJ2-3; 9 positions agree with TRBD2. The V gene end was trimmed by 3 bases and the J gene end by 4 bases; junction bases not matched to a gene: 14. Germline-derived CDR1 and CDR2 are MNHEY and SVGEGT. The CDR3 has 18 residues.

This clonotype was seen at least ten times. The chain is built from TRBV6-2 or TRBV6-3 and TRBJ2-3; D perhaps matches TRBD2 (6 bases). V lost 0 bases and J 0 bases, leaving 28 bases between the germline ends. The germline CDR1 and CDR2 sequences are MNHEY and SVGEGT. This CDR3 spans 22 amino acids. This CDR3 is CASSYSNRHSGLASASTDTQYF. CDR3 DNA: TGTGCCAGCAGTTACTCAAACCGACACTCCGGTTTAGCTAGCGCCAGCACAGATACGCAGTATTTT.

This clonotype was seen at least ten times. This chain connects TRBV6-1 to TRBJ2-5, with no clear D. From germline, CDR1 is MNHNS and CDR2 SASEGT. V was cut by 6 bases and J by 5 bases, with 10 bases left in between. This CDR3 has 12 residues. The CDR3 reads CASSQDFETQYF. The CDR3 bases are TGTGCCAGCAGCCAGGATTTCGAGACCCAGTACTTC.

In the case of this clonotype: Possible read error: a much larger clone is one base away. The chain uses TRBV6-1 and TRBJ2-1; tentatively, D is TRBD2 (6 bases). Trimming removed 11 bases at V and 6 bases at J, with 23 bases between. Looked up from germline, CDR1 is MNHNS and CDR2 is SASEGT. The CDR3 runs 15 residues. CDR3 DNA sequence: TGTGCCCCCCCGCGGGAAACAAGCCCAAGCAATGAGCAGTTCTTC. It translates to CAPPRETSPSNEQFF.

This clonotype was seen at least ten times. The gene calls are TRBV2 and TRBJ1-1; D not resolved. The CDR3 has 13 residues. The germline CDR1 and CDR2 sequences are SNHLY and FYNNEI. V was clipped by 5 bases and J by 2 bases, with 9 bases between them. CDR3 nucleotides: TGTGCCAGCAGTTCGGACTCTAACACTGAAGCTTTCTTT. Encoded protein: CASSSDSNTEAFF. Full variable domain (outside the CDR3, taken from reference TRBV2 and TRBJ1-1): EPEVTQTPSHQVTQMGQEVILRCVPISNHLYFYWYRQILGQKVEFLVSFYNNEISEKSEIFDDQFSVERPDGSNFTLKIRSTKLEDSAMYFCASSSDSNTEAFFGQGTRLTVV.

The J gene is TRBJ2-7, the V gene TRBV10-3; D is undetermined. V was shortened by 8 bases and J by 2 bases, with 13 bases between the two germline ends. The CDR3 loop spans 13 amino acids. Germline CDR1 ENHRY, CDR2 SYGVKD. CDR3 loop: CAIGLAGAYEQYF. Written as DNA, the CDR3 is TGTGCCATCGGTTTGGCAGGAGCCTACGAGCAGTACTTC.